The 32 T cell receptor beta chains below come from one sample, sequenced in a study of CD8 T cells in Susac syndrome. Random hexamers were used to reverse transcribe the RNA input (about 0.5 to 1 ug). A single record per CDR3 protein comes from TCRdb applying MiXCR to the immunoSEQ multiplex PCR reads. The sample has tens of thousands of distinct CDR3 sequences; roughly nine tenths are singletons. Sequencing was carried out using CD8+ T cells from PBMCs. Source of these receptors: a human donor with multiple sclerosis.

The CDR3 DNA sequence: TGTGCCAGCGGCCGGGGGGGGACGTTCACAGATACGCAGTATTTT. Translating it yields CASGRGGTFTDTQYF. This rearrangement joins TRBV6-5 to TRBJ2-3; 8 positions agree with TRBD2. CDR3 length: 15 amino acids. The V and J ends lost 8 bases and 2 bases, in that order; junction bases with no gene match: 9. Germline V CDR1 and CDR2: MNHEY, SVGAGI.

V and J are TRBV12-3 or TRBV12-4 and TRBJ2-1; TRBD2 matches at 14 bases. This CDR3 has 17 amino acids. J was trimmed by 1 base and V by 7 bases; bases with no gene match: 6. CDR3 coding DNA: TGTGCCAGCACAGGGACTAGCGGGGGTTCATCCTACAATGAGCAGTTCTTC. Translated, it gives CASTGTSGGSSYNEQFF.

This chain joins TRBV29-1 and TRBJ2-7, with 9 bases lining up with TRBD2. The V segment lost 7 bases and the J segment 4 bases; nucleotides outside the gene matches: 17. CDR3 size: 16 residues. Looked up from germline, CDR1 is SQVTM and CDR2 is ANQGSEA. This CDR3 is CSAICSSGERRYEQYF. CDR3 DNA sequence: TGCAGCGCTATCTGTTCTAGCGGGGAGAGGCGGTACGAGCAGTACTTC.

The chain joins TRBV6-5 to TRBJ2-7; a possible D gene is TRBD2 (5 bases). The ends were cut back, 4 bases at V and 3 bases at J, with 13 bases in the middle. CDR1 is MNHEY, CDR2 SVGAGI, per germline. This CDR3 spans 14 amino acids. The CDR3, as DNA: TGTGCCAGCAGTTCCCTAGCCGGATACTACGAGCAGTACTTC. Translation: CASSSLAGYYEQYF.

The chain has TRBV20-1 and TRBJ2-7; 8 bases fit TRBD1. This CDR3 contains 15 residues. V gave up 3 bases and J gave up 2 bases; unmatched junction bases: 9. Germline loops: CDR1 DFQATT, CDR2 SNEGSKA (reference sequence). CDR3 nucleotides: TGCAGTGCTAGCAGGGGGCACGGTTTAGCCTACGAGCAGTACTTC. Translation gives CSASRGHGLAYEQYF.

This chain joins TRBV19 and TRBJ1-2; D gene uncertain. Trimming stripped 7 bases from V and 0 bases from J, with 15 bases between. The germline V gene encodes CDR1 LNHDA and CDR2 SQIVND (reference sequence). The CDR3 length is 15 residues. CDR3 in DNA: TGTGCCAGTACCACGACGGGATTAGCTAACTATGGCTACACCTTC. Its translation: CASTTTGLANYGYTF.

The table lists this clonotype with a count of one. The rearrangement joins TRBV10-3 to TRBJ2-2; 8 nucleotides agree with TRBD1. The CDR3 length is 16 residues. The germline gives CDR1 ENHRY, CDR2 SYGVKD. V gave up 3 bases and J gave up 5 bases; unmatched junction bases: 8. CDR3 nucleotides: TGTGCCATCAGTGAAGTGTGGCAGGGGGCGACCGGGGAGCTGTTTTTT. It yields the protein CAISEVWQGATGELFF.

The chain couples TRBV27 to TRBJ2-3; 9 nucleotides match TRBD2. The CDR3 is made up of 15 amino acids. V dropped 5 bases and J dropped 5; count of bases not matched to a gene: 8. Germline V CDR1 and CDR2: MNHEY, SMNVEV (reference sequence). The DNA for the CDR3 is TGTGCCAGCAGTCAACATAGCGGGGGTAAAGATACGCAGTATTTT. As protein: CASSQHSGGKDTQYF.

V is TRBV28 and J is TRBJ1-5; D remains unclear. The length of the CDR3 is 14 residues. The V end lost 9 bases, the J end lost 0 bases, and 12 bases lay between the germline ends. Per the germline V gene, CDR1 is MDHEN and CDR2 is SYDVKM. The CDR3 loop reads CASGGPDSNQPQHF. CDR3 DNA: TGTGCCAGTGGAGGGCCCGATAGCAATCAGCCCCAGCATTTT.

V is TRBV2 and J is TRBJ2-5, with 12 bases matching TRBD1. This CDR3 comprises 15 residues. V lost 6 bases, J lost 5 bases, and 7 bases stayed unmatched. Germline V lookup: CDR1 SNHLY, CDR2 FYNNEI. CDR3 coding DNA: TGTGCCAGCAGCCGTGGGACAGGGGGCGTGGAGACCCAGTACTTC. Amino acids: CASSRGTGGVETQYF.

In nucleotides, the CDR3 is TGTGCCAGCAGCGAGGGGCTAAGTACGACTAATGAAAAACTGTTTTTT. Protein sequence: CASSEGLSTTNEKLFF. V is TRBV9 and J is TRBJ1-4; TRBD1 might be the D (5 bases). Germline CDR1 reads SGDLS; CDR2 reads YYNGEE. V was clipped by 3 bases and J by 2 bases, with 14 bases between them. The CDR3 extends over 16 amino acids.

This chain links TRBV5-5 with TRBJ2-7, with 10 bases fitting TRBD1. Germline CDR1 is SGHKS and CDR2 is YYEKEE (reference sequence). V shed 5 bases, J shed 2 bases, and the junction held 13 bases outside the gene matches. The CDR3 has 17 residues. CDR3: CASSPDRGRRIAYEQYF. Written as DNA, the CDR3 is TGTGCCAGCAGTCCCGACAGGGGGCGAAGAATCGCCTACGAGCAGTACTTC.

The chain has TRBV7-8 and TRBJ2-7; 10 bases are shared with TRBD1. CDR3 length: 16 residues. Germline assignment: CDR1 SGHVS and CDR2 FQNEAQ. V gave up 1 base and J gave up 8 bases; unmatched junction bases: 11. The CDR3 spells CASSLVAGTGDKQQYF. The CDR3 DNA is TGTGCCAGCAGCTTAGTCGCCGGGACAGGGGATAAGCAGCAGTACTTC.

With respect to this clonotype: One end of the junction varies from germline; a read error may be responsible. This chain connects TRBV7-7 to TRBJ2-1; D gene unclear. There are 13 residues in the CDR3. Germline V lookup: CDR1 SSHAT, CDR2 FNYEAQ (reference sequence). CDR3 loop: CASSLGADNEQFF. CDR3 nucleotides: TGTGCTAGCAGCTTAGGTGCAGACAATGAGCAGTTCTTC.

This clonotype came up a few times. The chain employs TRBV11-2 and TRBJ2-1; either TRBD1 or TRBD2 may supply D (5 bases each). Germline V CDR1 and CDR2: SGHAT, FQNNGV. V was shortened by 5 bases and J by 0 bases, with 20 bases between the two germline ends. The CDR3 consists of 18 residues. The CDR3 nucleotides are TGTGCCAGCAGCCCCGGTAATTGGGGGACCTACTCCTACAATGAGCAGTTCTTC. Its protein is CASSPGNWGTYSYNEQFF.

The chain is built from TRBV10-2 and TRBJ1-5; unclear D gene. V was shortened by 10 bases and J by 0 bases, with 13 bases between the two germline ends. This CDR3 has 14 residues. From germline, CDR1 is WSHSY and CDR2 SAAADI. CDR3 sequence reads: CATHDGDSNQPQHF. The CDR3, as DNA: TGCGCCACCCACGACGGGGATAGCAATCAGCCCCAGCATTTT.

The chain links TRBV9 to TRBJ1-2, with a tentative D call TRBD1 (5 bases). The ends were cut back, 6 bases at V and 0 bases at J, with 15 bases in the middle. Germline CDR1 and CDR2: SGDLS and YYNGEE. The CDR3 sequence is 15 residues long. For the CDR3, the DNA is TGTGCCAGCACCCGAGGGGACGGCGCTAACTATGGCTACACCTTC. Its translation is CASTRGDGANYGYTF.

The rearrangement joins TRBV7-6 to TRBJ2-5; no definite D call. V lost 3 bases and J lost 5, with 10 bases in between. The CDR3 is made up of 13 amino acids. The V gene's germline CDR1 is SGHVS and CDR2 FNYEAQ. The DNA of the CDR3 is TGTGCCAGCAGCTTGTCTTGGCTGGAGACCCAGTACTTC. As protein: CASSLSWLETQYF.

V is TRBV12-3 or TRBV12-4 and J is TRBJ1-5; D unresolved. The V gene lost 3 bases and the J gene lost 8 bases, with 11 bases spanning the gap. There are 13 residues in the CDR3. The CDR3 reads CASSFKAGEPQHF. In DNA, the CDR3 is TGTGCCAGCAGTTTCAAAGCCGGGGAGCCCCAGCATTTT.

This clonotype was seen a handful of times. The chain recombines TRBV4-1 with TRBJ2-1; D is unclear. The CDR3 length is 13 residues. Trimming took off 1 base at V and 9 bases at J, with 10 bases between the two ends. Per the germline V gene, CDR1 is MGHRA and CDR2 is YSYEKL. The CDR3 sequence is CASSQAAGFEQFF. CDR3 DNA: TGCGCCAGCAGCCAAGCGGCCGGATTTGAGCAGTTCTTC.

The chain links TRBV28 to TRBJ2-7; 14 bases agree with TRBD2. This CDR3 has 17 amino acids. Germline trimming cut 4 bases from V and 4 bases from J; bases unmatched to any gene: 9. The germline CDR1 and CDR2 sequences are MDHEN and SYDVKM. CDR3 sequence reads: CASSSPGLAGVYYEQYF. CDR3 nucleotides: TGTGCCAGCAGTTCTCCGGGACTAGCGGGAGTATATTACGAGCAGTACTTC.

The V gene is TRBV6-1, the J gene TRBJ2-3; 8 bases line up with TRBD2. The germline gives CDR1 MNHNS, CDR2 SASEGT. J was trimmed by 1 base and V by 1 base; bases with no gene match: 1. The CDR3 totals 15 residues. The CDR3 reads CASSEEAGGTDTQYF. The CDR3 bases are TGTGCCAGCAGTGAAGAAGCGGGGGGCACAGATACGCAGTATTTT.

The V call is TRBV28, the J call TRBJ2-7; 7 bases are a match to TRBD2. Trimming at V came to 7 bases and at J to 1 base, leaving 4 bases not matched to a gene. The CDR3 is made up of 13 amino acids. Germline loops: CDR1 MDHEN, CDR2 SYDVKM. The CDR3 protein is CASMLADSYEQYF. The CDR3 DNA is TGTGCCAGCATGCTAGCGGATTCCTACGAGCAGTACTTC. Looking up the rest from reference TRBV28 and TRBJ2-7 gives the full variable domain: DVKVTQSSRYLVKRTGEKVFLECVQDMDHENMFWYRQDPGLGLRLIYFSYDVKMKEKGDIPEGYSVSREKKERFSLILESASTNQTSMYLCASMLADSYEQYFGPGTRLTVT.

The V call is TRBV9, the J call TRBJ1-1; D gene ambiguous. The CDR3 has 13 amino acids. The germline V and J ends were trimmed by 3 bases and 1 base, with 7 bases remaining between them. Germline V CDR1 and CDR2: SGDLS, YYNGEE. The CDR3 nucleotides are TGTGCCAGCAGCGAGTTAACGAACACTGAAGCTTTCTTT. It specifies CASSELTNTEAFF.

This chain connects TRBV7-9 to TRBJ2-1; tentatively, D is TRBD2 (5 bases). This CDR3 has 12 residues. V lost 8 bases and J 9 bases, leaving 14 bases between the germline ends. Germline CDR1 is SEHNR and CDR2 is FQNEAQ (reference sequence). In DNA form, the CDR3 reads TGTGCCAGCGGACTTCACGGAATTGAGCAGTTCTTC. Amino acids: CASGLHGIEQFF.

V gene TRBV2 combines with J gene TRBJ2-5; D might be TRBD2 (7 bases). The CDR3 runs to 13 residues. CDR1 is SNHLY and CDR2 is FYNNEI in the germline V gene. Trimming shortened V by 3 bases and J by 5 bases, and 10 bases separated the two germline ends. DNA of the CDR3: TGTGCCAGCAGTGAGGGGGGGCAGGAGACCCAGTACTTC. Amino acids: CASSEGGQETQYF.

The chain links TRBV27 to TRBJ1-6; a possible D gene is TRBD1 (5 bases). CDR1 is MNHEY, CDR2 SMNVEV, per germline (reference sequence). V was pared by 2 bases and J by 9 bases, with 14 bases between. This CDR3 spans 15 amino acids. CDR3 sequence reads: CASSLAGAGRSPLHF. The DNA for the CDR3 is TGTGCCAGCAGTTTAGCCGGGGCTGGGCGTTCACCCCTCCACTTT.

J is TRBJ1-2 and V is TRBV19; D perhaps matches TRBD1 (6 bases). Germline loops: CDR1 LNHDA, CDR2 SQIVND (reference sequence). The CDR3 is 13 amino acids. V lost 3 bases, J lost 4 bases, and 9 bases lay in between. The CDR3 DNA sequence: TGTGCCAGTAGTATCGGGGGCAGCTATGGCTACACCTTC. Amino acid sequence: CASSIGGSYGYTF.

The V and J genes are TRBV4-3 and TRBJ1-5; D gene ambiguous. V was cut by 3 bases and J by 5 bases, with 23 bases left in between. Germline loops: CDR1 LGHNA, CDR2 YSLEER. CDR3 length: 18 residues. DNA for the CDR3: TGCGCCAGCAGCCACTACTATGGAGCCCGAGGGTTTTATCAGCCCCAGCATTTT. It encodes CASSHYYGARGFYQPQHF.

This clonotype was observed a handful of times. The chain uses TRBV5-1 and TRBJ2-7, with a weak D call TRBD2 (5 bases). Germline values: CDR1 SGHRS, CDR2 YFSETQ. Trimming took 2 bases from V and 1 from J, leaving 10 bases between them. This CDR3 is built from 14 residues. In DNA, the CDR3 is TGCGCCAGCAGCTTTGAGGGCTTATCCTACGAGCAGTACTTC. Amino acids: CASSFEGLSYEQYF. Full variable domain (remainder filled in from reference TRBV5-1 and TRBJ2-7): KAGVTQTPRYLIKTRGQQVTLSCSPISGHRSVSWYQQTPGQGLQFLFEYFSETQRNKGNFPGRFSGRQFSNSRSEMNVSTLELGDSALYLCASSFEGLSYEQYFGPGTRLTVT.

The J gene is TRBJ1-1, the V gene TRBV4-3; perhaps TRBD1 as D (5 bases). Per germline, CDR1 LGHNA and CDR2 YSLEER. CDR3 length equals 13 residues. The germline V and J ends were trimmed by 4 bases and 5 bases, with 11 bases remaining between them. The CDR3 DNA reads TGCGCCAGCAGCCGTAATCAGGGAACTGAAGCTTTCTTT. Encoded protein: CASSRNQGTEAFF.

This chain connects TRBV5-8 to TRBJ1-2; TRBD1 matches at 7 bases. In germline, CDR1 is SGHTS, CDR2 YDEGEE. This CDR3 has 15 residues. V lost 0 bases to trimming and J lost 3 bases; unmatched junction nucleotides: 5. DNA for the CDR3: TGTGCCAGCAGCTTGGGTACAGGGGAGGACTATGGCTACACCTTC. Amino acid sequence: CASSLGTGEDYGYTF.